These T cell receptor beta chains were read from a single sample in a study of blood T cells in healthy people across ages. Each CDR3 protein is one row after TCRdb ran MiXCR on the 5' RACE reads. The table shows around 870,000 distinct CDR3 sequences, with 29% occurring only once. The material sequenced was blood. The receptors come from a woman over 75 in good health. The CDR3 runs from the conserved cysteine through the conserved F or W. D genes are given only for firm matches. Only part of the rows carry a size: once, few, many, or a class if the clone is expanded.

j_call,v_call,d_call,clone_size,cdr3_nt,cdr3_aa
TRBJ2-3,TRBV9,NA,NA,TGTGCCAGCAGCACTGGAGCAGGGGTGAGCACAGGTACGCAGTATTTT,CASSTGAGVSTGTQYF
TRBJ2-2,TRBV27,TRBD2,few,TGTGCCAGCAGTTTATCGGGTAGCGGGGTGAATAGAGGGGAGCTGTTTTTT,CASSLSGSGVNRGELFF
TRBJ1-6,TRBV6-6,TRBD1,NA,TGTGCCAGCAGCGACAGGGAAAATTCACCCCTCCACTTT,CASSDRENSPLHF
TRBJ2-5,TRBV28,TRBD2,many,TGTGCCAGCAGTTCGCCGGGGACTAGTGAGACCCAGTACTTC,CASSSPGTSETQYF
TRBJ2-3,TRBV18,TRBD1,NA,TGTGCCAGCTCACATGGACAGGACACAAATACGCAGTATTTT,CASSHGQDTNTQYF
TRBJ2-1,TRBV4-3,NA,once,TGCGCCAGCAGCCAAGAAGGCGGGGAGATCTACAATGAGCAGTTCTTC,CASSQEGGEIYNEQFF
TRBJ2-6,TRBV6-5,NA,NA,TGTGCCAGCAGTGCGCACAGGACTGGGGCCAACGTCCTGACTTTC,CASSAHRTGANVLTF
TRBJ1-1,TRBV4-3,NA,NA,TGCGCCAACAGCCAAGTTAGTCGGCAGGCGAAAGCTTTCTTT,CANSQVSRQAKAFF
TRBJ1-2,TRBV20-1,NA,NA,TGCAGTGCTAGAGATAACAGGGACAAAGGTGGCTACACCTTC,CSARDNRDKGGYTF
TRBJ2-1,TRBV5-5,NA,NA,TGTGCCAGCAGCTCATTGGATTGTGGAGTTGAGTTCTTC,CASSSLDCGVEFF
TRBJ1-2,TRBV25-1,NA,many,TGTGCCAGCAGTGCGACCCAGTTCTATGGCTACACCTTC,CASSATQFYGYTF
TRBJ1-2,TRBV25-1,TRBD1,few,TGTGCCAGCAGTGAAGGACAGGGGAGGTATGGCTACACCTTC,CASSEGQGRYGYTF
TRBJ1-3,TRBV20-1,NA,NA,TGCAGTGCTAAAGTTGGCCCAGAACATGGTAGAGGAAACACCATATATTTT,CSAKVGPEHGRGNTIYF
TRBJ1-1,TRBV6-2/TRBV6-3,NA,few,TGTGCCAGCGGGGTTGACACTGAAGCTTTCTTT,CASGVDTEAFF
TRBJ1-6,TRBV20-1,TRBD1,NA,TGCAGTGCTAGGCGGCGGGACAGGGGGGGGTATAATTCACCCCTCCACTTT,CSARRRDRGGYNSPLHF
TRBJ2-1,TRBV20-1,NA,many,TGCAGTGCTAGAATTTACAATGAGCAGTTCTTC,CSARIYNEQFF
TRBJ2-3,TRBV18,TRBD2,NA,TGTGCCAGCTCACCCCGGGGACTAGCGGGGAGATACACAGATACGCAGTATTTT,CASSPRGLAGRYTDTQYF
TRBJ1-2,TRBV6-5,NA,few,TGTGCCAGCAGTCCAGGACAGAGAATCTCTGGCTACACCTTC,CASSPGQRISGYTF
TRBJ2-1,TRBV6-9,TRBD1,NA,TGTGCCAGCAGTTCCCTCGGACAGGACGCCTACAATGAGCAGTTCTTC,CASSSLGQDAYNEQFF
TRBJ2-1,TRBV9,NA,many,TGTGCCAGCAGCGTAGTTGCGCAGTGGGGTGAGCAGTTCTTC,CASSVVAQWGEQFF
TRBJ1-5,TRBV6-1,TRBD1,NA,TGTGCCAGCAGCCGCGGGACAGAAAGAAGTCAGCCCCAGCATTTT,CASSRGTERSQPQHF
TRBJ2-4,TRBV4-2,NA,many,TGTGCCAGCAGCCAAGGGTCAGGGGGGACGGACATTCAGTACTTC,CASSQGSGGTDIQYF
TRBJ2-5,TRBV11-3,TRBD1,many,TGTGCCAGCAGCGACAGGGTTTGGTCAGGGACCAAAGAGACCCAGTACTTC,CASSDRVWSGTKETQYF
TRBJ2-2,TRBV2,TRBD1,NA,TGTGCCAGCCGAGGGACAGCGCCCGGGGAGCTGTTTTTT,CASRGTAPGELFF
TRBJ1-5,TRBV12-3/TRBV12-4,NA,NA,TGTGCCAGCAGTGCCGACAGATTTTATCGGCCCCAGCATTTT,CASSADRFYRPQHF
TRBJ2-3,TRBV12-3/TRBV12-4,TRBD2,many,TGTGCCAGCAGTTCTTTGGAAGCGGGGAGGGATACGCAGTATTTT,CASSSLEAGRDTQYF
TRBJ1-5,TRBV5-6,NA,NA,TGTGCCAGCAGCTTGGCGGGGCGACAGCCCCAGCATTTT,CASSLAGRQPQHF
TRBJ2-7,TRBV4-2,NA,NA,TGTGCCAGCAGCCATTCCGGGACGGCCTCCTACGAGCAGTACTTC,CASSHSGTASYEQYF
TRBJ2-3,TRBV20-1,TRBD2,many,TGCAGTGCTAGAAAGCGGGGGCGCCAGACAGATACGCAGTATTTT,CSARKRGRQTDTQYF
TRBJ2-1,TRBV15,TRBD1,many,TGTGCCACCAGCAGAGGCCCGACAGGGGTAGCCTACAATGAGCAGTTCTTC,CATSRGPTGVAYNEQFF
TRBJ2-3,TRBV5-5,TRBD1,many,TGTGCCAGCAGCGACAGGGCACCCACAGATACGCAGTATTTT,CASSDRAPTDTQYF
TRBJ2-5,TRBV12-3/TRBV12-4,NA,NA,TGTGCCAGCAAGCGGGCGGGACTCGCTCAAGAGACCCAGTACTTC,CASKRAGLAQETQYF
TRBJ2-7,TRBV7-9,NA,many,TGTGCCAGCAGCTTCGGACCCTACGAGCAGTACTTC,CASSFGPYEQYF
TRBJ2-7,TRBV6-2/TRBV6-3,TRBD1,many,TGTGCCAGCAGTTACGTACAGGGGGCTACCTACGAGCAGTACTTC,CASSYVQGATYEQYF
TRBJ2-1,TRBV2,TRBD2,many,TGTGCCAGCAGTGGTGGTGGGGGGGACTACAATGAGCAGTTCTTC,CASSGGGGDYNEQFF
TRBJ2-2,TRBV13,NA,many,TGTGCCAGCAGCTTACGAAGGAACACCGGGGAGCTGTTTTTT,CASSLRRNTGELFF